The clone carrying this T cell receptor (beta chain) was found many times. The CDR3 sequence is 14 residues long. V lost 7 bases to trimming and J lost 9 bases; unmatched junction nucleotides: 9. CDR1 and CDR2 (germline): SGHRS, YFSETQ. The sample comes from a study of T cells after yellow fever vaccination. TCRdb reprocessed the 5' RACE reads via MiXCR and lists one record per CDR3 protein. The profile shows a few hundred thousand distinct CDR3 sequences, roughly 6.8% of them singletons. The material was PBMCs, obtained approximately 47 days after the first yellow fever vaccination. The V call is TRBV5-1, the J call TRBJ2-1; TRBD2 agrees at 11 bases. The origin of this receptor is a man aged 18 to 30 who received the YFV17D yellow fever vaccine. DNA of the CDR3: TGCGCCAGCCTCGGTGGGACTAGCGGCCGTGAGCAGTTCTTC. It is translated as CASLGGTSGREQFF.